This record looks at one TCR beta chain sequence and its context. Its specificity is not known. Germline lookup yields CDR1 SNHLY and CDR2 FYNNEI. This CDR3 contains 13 residues. Trimming removed 8 bases from V and 2 bases from J; junction bases left unmatched: 2. Time point specified: new active TB diagnosis, blood taken before or within 7 days of starting treatment. HIV-seronegative South African adults aged 18 years or older had newly diagnosed active tuberculosis. Each clinical donor contributed on average approximately 93,000 T cells from unsorted cryopreserved PBMC. This sample was taken from a study of T cells in tuberculosis. Study details: A South African cohort included IGRA-negative adolescents, latently infected IGRA-positive adolescents and adults with active tuberculosis. Study-level points and caveats: Shorter CDR3-alpha in active tuberculosis partly drove smaller distances.

TCRdb keeps only in-frame clones here, not all; method: immunoSEQ multiplex PCR. This sample has 25,000 to 35,000 clones, with roughly 94% found just once. The chain has TRBV2 and TRBJ2-7; TRBD2 matches at 11 bases. The starting material was PBMCs, obtained at tuberculosis diagnosis. The source of this sequence is an adult with tuberculosis. The CDR3, as DNA: TGTGCCAGCGGGGGACTAGCGGCCTACGAGCAGTACTTC. It translates to CASGGLAAYEQYF.